Listed below are T cell receptor beta chains from one sample, sequenced in a study of shared clonotypes between healthy human individuals. Sequencing used immunoSEQ multiplex PCR; TCRdb keeps in-frame clones, though not all of them. Of 850,000 to 1,200,000 clones listed, around 76% are singletons. Sequencing used memory CD4+ T cells sorted from blood. These receptors originate from a man aged 18 to 35 in good health. Both conserved end residues are part of each CDR3. D genes are given only for firm matches. Part of the rows lack a size; the others show once, few, many or a class for expanded clones.

J	size	D	V	DNA	CDR3
TRBJ1-4	NA	TRBD1	TRBV5-5	TGTGCCAGCAGCTCTCGACAGGGATGGAATGAAAAACTGTTTTTT	CASSSRQGWNEKLFF
TRBJ2-7	NA	NA	TRBV6-1	TGTGCCAGCAGTGCCCAGGTCTCCTACGAGCAGTACTTC	CASSAQVSYEQYF
TRBJ1-2	many	NA	TRBV2	TGTGCCAGCAGTGAAGGATCAGGGGTTAACTATGGCTACACCTTC	CASSEGSGVNYGYTF
TRBJ1-2	NA	TRBD1	TRBV27	TGTGCCAGCAGTTCCAGGGGGCTCGGTGGCTACACCTTC	CASSSRGLGGYTF
TRBJ2-1	NA	NA	TRBV30	TGTGCCTGGAGTACTGGGTTCTATGAGCAGTTCTTC	CAWSTGFYEQFF
TRBJ1-3	once	NA	TRBV9	TGTGCCAGCAGCGCCCAGGGTAACGGAAACACCATATATTTT	CASSAQGNGNTIYF
TRBJ2-2	NA	NA	TRBV2	TGTGCCAGCAGCCAGGACAGCACCGGGGAGCTGTTTTTT	CASSQDSTGELFF
TRBJ2-5	once	NA	TRBV7-2	TGTGCCAGCAGCTTACGGTCGGGCGGAGAGACCCAGTACTTC	CASSLRSGGETQYF
TRBJ2-3	NA	NA	TRBV5-4	TGTGCCAGCAGCCTTGGGGGTGTAGCGAGGGATACGCAGTATTTT	CASSLGGVARDTQYF
TRBJ2-7	NA	TRBD1	TRBV27	TGTGCCAGCAGTTCCGGGACAGGTCCCTACGAGCAGTACTTC	CASSSGTGPYEQYF
TRBJ2-3	NA	NA	TRBV9	TGTGCCAGCAGCATAACCCCTCTGGGCAGAGGAGACGATACGCAGTATTTT	CASSITPLGRGDDTQYF
TRBJ2-5	NA	NA	TRBV19	TGTGCCAGTAGTATGGGAGGGGGCGGCACCACCCGGACCCAGTACTTC	CASSMGGGGTTRTQYF
TRBJ2-5	NA	TRBD2	TRBV2	TGTGCCAGCAGACATGATCCCGGACTAGCGGGGGTGGGAGAGACCCAGTACTTC	CASRHDPGLAGVGETQYF
TRBJ1-5	NA	NA	TRBV12-5	TGTGCATATCACAGGGAATCGGGACAGCCCCAGCATTTT	CAYHRESGQPQHF
TRBJ2-3	NA	NA	TRBV6-1	TGTGCCAGCAGACCCGGGACGGACAGAGATACGCAGTATTTT	CASRPGTDRDTQYF
TRBJ2-2	NA	NA	TRBV19	TGTGCCAGTAGTATATTATCTAACACCGGGGAGCTGTTTTTT	CASSILSNTGELFF
TRBJ1-5	NA	NA	TRBV2	TGTGCCAGCAGTTTATCCCCAGGGAAAAGCAATCAGCCCCAGCATTTT	CASSLSPGKSNQPQHF
TRBJ2-5	NA	TRBD2	TRBV2	TGTGCCAGCAGGGTGACTAGCGGGCAGGAGACCCAGTACTTC	CASRVTSGQETQYF
TRBJ1-2	NA	TRBD1	TRBV18	TGTGCCAGCTCACCACCGGGACAGGGGCCCCCTAACTATGGCTACACCTTC	CASSPPGQGPPNYGYTF
TRBJ1-6	few	NA	TRBV5-1	TGCGCCAGCAGCTTGGAGGGACCCAATTCACCCCTCCACTTT	CASSLEGPNSPLHF
TRBJ2-7	NA	NA	TRBV9	TGTGCCAGCAGCCCTGACTTGATTAGCCAGTACTTC	CASSPDLISQYF
TRBJ1-1	NA	NA	TRBV29-1	TGCAGCGTTGAACGGTCCGCAAACACTGAAGCTTTCTTT	CSVERSANTEAFF
TRBJ2-3	NA	TRBD1	TRBV10-2	TGCGCCAGCAGGGAGACAGGGGGCGCAGATACGCAGTATTTT	CASRETGGADTQYF
TRBJ2-3	NA	TRBD2	TRBV10-1	TGCGCCAGCAGTGGACTAGCTGGGGATACGCAGTATTTT	CASSGLAGDTQYF
TRBJ1-5	NA	NA	TRBV10-3	TGTGCCATCAGTGAGTCGGGGAGCAATCAGCCCCAGCATTTT	CAISESGSNQPQHF
TRBJ2-2	NA	NA	TRBV11-2	TGTGCCAGCAGCTTAGGATCTTTTCTCGGGGAGCTGTTTTTT	CASSLGSFLGELFF
TRBJ1-1	NA	TRBD1	TRBV6-5	TGTGCCAGCAGTCTACGACAGGGGCGGGGGACTGAAGCTTTCTTT	CASSLRQGRGTEAFF
TRBJ2-5	NA	NA	TRBV5-1	TGCGCCAGCAGCTCAGGACGCGAACTCACAGTAAGAGAGACCCAGTACTTC	CASSSGRELTVRETQYF
TRBJ2-5	NA	NA	TRBV19	TGTGCCAGTAGTACCACGTCCATGGGGACCCAGTACTTC	CASSTTSMGTQYF
TRBJ1-4	few	TRBD1	TRBV5-1	TGCGCCAGCAGCTTGGCCGGGACAGGGGGTGAAAAACTGTTTTTT	CASSLAGTGGEKLFF
TRBJ1-2	once	NA	TRBV10-3	TGTGCCACTAGCGGTCCCCTTAACTATGGCTACACCTTC	CATSGPLNYGYTF
TRBJ2-3	NA	TRBD2	TRBV28	TGTGCCAGCAGCCCTGCTACTAGCGGGGGGCATTTGGATACGCAGTATTTT	CASSPATSGGHLDTQYF
TRBJ2-3	NA	TRBD2	TRBV11-2	TGTGCCAGCAGCCCCGTGGCGGGAGGCACAGATACGCAGTATTTT	CASSPVAGGTDTQYF